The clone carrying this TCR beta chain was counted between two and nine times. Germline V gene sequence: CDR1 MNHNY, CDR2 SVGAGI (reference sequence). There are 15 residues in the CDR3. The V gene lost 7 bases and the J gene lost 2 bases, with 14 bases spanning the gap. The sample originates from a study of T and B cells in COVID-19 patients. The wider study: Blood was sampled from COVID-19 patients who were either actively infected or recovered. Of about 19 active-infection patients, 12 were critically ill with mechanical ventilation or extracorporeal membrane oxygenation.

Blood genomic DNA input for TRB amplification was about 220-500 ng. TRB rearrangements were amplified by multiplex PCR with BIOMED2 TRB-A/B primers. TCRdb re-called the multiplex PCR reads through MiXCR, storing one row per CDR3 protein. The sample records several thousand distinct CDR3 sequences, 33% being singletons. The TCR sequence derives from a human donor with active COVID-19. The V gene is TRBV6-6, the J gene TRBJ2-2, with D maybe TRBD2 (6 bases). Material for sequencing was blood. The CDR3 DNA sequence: TGTGCCAGCACACTACGCGGGACTAACACCGGGGAGCTGTTTTTT. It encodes CASTLRGTNTGELFF.